The 5 T cell receptor beta chains reported below all come from one sample, sequenced in a study of blood T cell repertoires in COVID-19. Libraries were prepared by immunoSEQ multiplex PCR; TCRdb keeps only in-frame clonotypes and omits some of them. This table has 310,000 or so clones, about 85% appearing once. The sample consisted of PBMCs or T cells enriched from blood (not recorded which). The receptors originated from a woman aged 25 to 39 who had recovered from COVID-19.

The V call is TRBV27, the J call TRBJ1-5; possibly TRBD1 for D (6 bases). V was clipped by 5 bases and J by 0 bases, with 17 bases between them. CDR3 length: 17 residues. CDR1 and CDR2 (germline): MNHEY, SMNVEV (reference sequence). The CDR3 region is CASSLRQDSYSNQPQHF. In DNA form, the CDR3 reads TGTGCCAGCAGTCTTAGACAGGACTCCTATAGCAATCAGCCCCAGCATTTT.

The chain combines TRBV5-6 with TRBJ2-1; 10 positions match TRBD1. CDR1 is SGHDT, CDR2 YYEEEE, per germline. With V trimmed by 3 bases and J by 5 bases, 8 bases remained unmatched. CDR3 length: 16 residues. The CDR3 here is CASSSRDRGPHNEQFF. The CDR3 DNA follows: TGTGCCAGCAGCTCGCGTGACAGGGGGCCCCACAATGAGCAGTTCTTC.

The sample holds a few counts of this clone. The V and J genes are TRBV6-2 or TRBV6-3 and TRBJ1-5; the match to TRBD1 covers 11 bases. The CDR3 has 14 amino acids. V trimming: 5 bases; J trimming: 6 bases; junction bases outside the gene matches: 3. Germline V gene data show CDR1 as MNHEY and CDR2 as SVGEGT. The DNA of the CDR3 is TGTGCCAGCAGTGGGACAGGGGGTTTTCAGCCCCAGCATTTT. It specifies CASSGTGGFQPQHF.

This clone turned up a few times. The chain combines TRBV12-5 with TRBJ2-2, with 8 bases fitting TRBD1. The germline V gene has CDR1 LGHNT and CDR2 FRNRAP. This CDR3 has 13 residues. With 5 bases clipped from V and 7 bases from J, the junction kept 3 bases outside the gene matches. The DNA for the CDR3 is TGTGCTAGTGGTCCAGGGGGCCACGGGGAGCTGTTTTTT. Translating it yields CASGPGGHGELFF. Filled out from reference TRBV12-5 and TRBJ2-2, the complete variable domain reads DARVTQTPRHKVTEMGQEVTMRCQPILGHNTVFWYRQTMMQGLELLAYFRNRAPLDDSGMPKDRFSAEMPDATLATLKIQPSEPRDSAVYFCASGPGGHGELFFGEGSRLTVL.

J is TRBJ1-2 and V is TRBV30; D is unresolved. Germline V gene data show CDR1 as GTSNPN and CDR2 as SVGIG (reference sequence). Trimming cost V 0 bases and J 0 bases, with 5 bases left between them. The CDR3 extends over 13 amino acids. In nucleotides, the CDR3 is TGTGCCTGGAGTGTCGTAGCTAACTATGGCTACACCTTC. This encodes CAWSVVANYGYTF.